This is a list of T cell receptor beta chains from one sample in a study of blood T cell repertoires in COVID-19. The data were produced by immunoSEQ multiplex PCR, yet TCRdb's version contains in-frame clones alone and is incomplete. The sample includes around 110,000 clones, about 88% of them seen just once. Material: peripheral blood. These receptor sequences come from a man in his forties with acute or convalescent COVID-19. Each CDR3 is given with its conserved first and last residue. D genes are given only for firm matches. The size field is filled for only some rows; it gives once, few, many or a size class.

clone size	D gene	J gene	V gene	CDR3 DNA	CDR3 protein
once	TRBD1	TRBJ2-1	TRBV2	TGTGCCAGCAGAGGAGACAGGGCTGGTGAGCAGTTCTTC	CASRGDRAGEQFF
NA	TRBD2	TRBJ2-3	TRBV27	TGTGCCAGCAGACTAGCGGGAGTAGTAAATACGCAGTATTTT	CASRLAGVVNTQYF
NA	TRBD2	TRBJ2-5	TRBV7-8	TGTGCCAGCAGCCGACTAGCGGGACAAGAGACCCAGTACTTC	CASSRLAGQETQYF
NA	NA	TRBJ1-5	TRBV12-3/TRBV12-4	TGTGCCAGCAGTAAGACAGAGAATCAGCCCCAGCATTTT	CASSKTENQPQHF
NA	TRBD1	TRBJ2-5	TRBV28	TGTGCCAGCAGTCCATGGTGGGACAGGGGGTTTGGGGGGACCCAGTACTTC	CASSPWWDRGFGGTQYF
NA	TRBD2	TRBJ2-1	TRBV19	TGTGCCAGTAGTAAACTGTGGACTAGCGGGAAGGGGAATGAGCAGTTCTTC	CASSKLWTSGKGNEQFF
NA	TRBD1	TRBJ2-1	TRBV6-2/TRBV6-3	TGTGCCAGCAGTGGGGACAGGGCAAACAATGAGCAGTTCTTC	CASSGDRANNEQFF
NA	TRBD2	TRBJ2-2	TRBV7-9	TGTGCCAGCAGCCCGACTAGCGGGGGGAACACCGGGGAGCTGTTTTTT	CASSPTSGGNTGELFF
NA	NA	TRBJ1-1	TRBV7-9	TGTGCCAGCAGCTCAGTGAACACTGAAGCTTTCTTT	CASSSVNTEAFF
NA	NA	TRBJ2-2	TRBV5-1	TGCGCCAGCAGCTTCGGGTCCTTTGGCACCGGGGAGCTGTTTTTT	CASSFGSFGTGELFF
once	TRBD1	TRBJ2-7	TRBV7-8	TGTGCCAGCAGCTTAGCCGGGGACAGCTCCTACGAGCAGTACTTC	CASSLAGDSSYEQYF
NA	NA	TRBJ2-3	TRBV30	TGTGCCTGGAGTGCCGACTTACTCACAGATACGCAGTATTTT	CAWSADLLTDTQYF
NA	TRBD2	TRBJ2-3	TRBV6-4	TGTGCCAGCAGTGACTCAGCGGGGGGGCCAGATACGCAGTATTTT	CASSDSAGGPDTQYF
NA	NA	TRBJ2-5	TRBV4-1	TGCGCCAGCAGCCCGGCGGACAGAGAGACCCAGTACTTC	CASSPADRETQYF
NA	TRBD2	TRBJ2-5	TRBV7-2	TGTGCCAGCAGCTTAGCAGGGTTTCCTAGCGGGGGACGGGAGACCCAGTACTTC	CASSLAGFPSGGRETQYF
NA	NA	TRBJ1-2	TRBV6-5	TGTGCCAGCAGTTACTCCTCCCCCAGGTTTCAGGGCTACACCTTC	CASSYSSPRFQGYTF
NA	NA	TRBJ2-2	TRBV5-1	TGCGCCAGCAGCTTCAGGCGGCAGGGGAACACCGGGGAGCTGTTTTTT	CASSFRRQGNTGELFF
NA	NA	TRBJ2-1	TRBV30	TGTGCCTGGAGTGTAGATACTAGGGCGGGCAATGAGCAGTTCTTC	CAWSVDTRAGNEQFF
NA	TRBD1	TRBJ1-6	TRBV6-5	TGTGCCAGCAGTGACTCCGGGACAGCCAATTCACCCCTCCACTTT	CASSDSGTANSPLHF